This T cell receptor (beta chain) was documented in a study of cytomegalovirus exposure and HLA in healthy donors. The CDR3 totals 11 residues. Trimming cost V 7 bases and J 6 bases, with 9 bases left between them. The germline V gene has CDR1 MNHNS and CDR2 SASEGT. The PCR was carried out with 60 Vbeta primers and 13 Jbeta primers. Here immunoSEQ multiplex PCR was the method, and the copy in TCRdb shows in-frame clones only, minus some. The data show about 130,000 clones, about 8.5% seen once. Specimen: PBMCs. The chain combines TRBV6-1 with TRBJ1-1, with D possibly being TRBD1 (6 bases). This sequence was found in a man aged 40-55 years in good health and CMV-seronegative. In nucleotides, the CDR3 is TGTGCCAGCAAAACAGGGTCTGAAGCTTTCTTT. This codes for CASKTGSEAFF.